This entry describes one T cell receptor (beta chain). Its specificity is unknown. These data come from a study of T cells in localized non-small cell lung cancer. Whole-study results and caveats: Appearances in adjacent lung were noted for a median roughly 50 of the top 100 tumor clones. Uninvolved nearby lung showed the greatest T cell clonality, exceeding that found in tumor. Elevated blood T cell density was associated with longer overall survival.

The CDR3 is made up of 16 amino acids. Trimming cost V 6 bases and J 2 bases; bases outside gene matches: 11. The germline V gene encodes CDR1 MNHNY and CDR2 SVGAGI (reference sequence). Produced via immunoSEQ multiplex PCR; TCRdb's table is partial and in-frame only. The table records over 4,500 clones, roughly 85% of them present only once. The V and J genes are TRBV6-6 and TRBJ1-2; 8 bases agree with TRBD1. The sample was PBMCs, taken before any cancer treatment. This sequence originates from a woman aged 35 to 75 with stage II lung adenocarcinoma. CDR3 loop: CASSSDRGGKNYGYTF. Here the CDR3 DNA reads TGTGCCAGCAGCTCAGACAGGGGCGGCAAGAACTATGGCTACACCTTC.